The 2 T cell receptor beta chains below come from one sample, sequenced in a study of T-cell memory formation after mild COVID-19. TCRdb re-called the 5' RACE reads through MiXCR, storing one row per CDR3 protein. Among approximately 50,000 distinct CDR3 sequences listed, about 12% were seen once. The sample taken for sequencing was PBMCs or a T cell subset sorted from them (not recorded which). These receptors were obtained from a young man who had mild COVID-19 (a few samples of this study predate the infection). Cell type and time point are not known.

This clonotype showed up just a few times. The chain links TRBV20-1 to TRBJ1-5; D perhaps matches TRBD1 (5 bases). V was cut by 4 bases and J by 3 bases, with 10 bases left in between. Germline V gene lookup returns CDR1 DFQATT and CDR2 SNEGSKA (reference sequence). The CDR3 has 13 residues. The CDR3 reads CSAKYGANQPQHF. The CDR3 DNA is TGCAGTGCTAAGTACGGGGCCAATCAGCCCCAGCATTTT.

The chain has TRBV5-1 and TRBJ2-1; D is unclear. With 7 bases removed from V and 0 bases from J, the gap between germline ends came to 11 bases. This CDR3 spans 14 amino acids. From germline, CDR1 is SGHRS and CDR2 YFSETQ. CDR3 in amino acids: CASGGGPSYNEQFF. CDR3 nucleotide sequence: TGCGCCAGCGGCGGCGGACCCTCCTACAATGAGCAGTTCTTC.